Listed below are T cell receptor beta chains from one sample, sequenced in a study of blood T cells in healthy people across ages. From the 5' RACE reads, TCRdb called clonotypes with MiXCR, one entry per CDR3 protein. This sample has 1.4 million to 1.5 million distinct CDR3 sequences, with approximately 40% found just once. The material sequenced was blood. The receptors come from a woman aged 18-29 years in good health. Each CDR3 is given with its conserved first and last residue. A D gene is named only where the DNA matches it firmly. Not all rows give a size; the values are once, few, many and, for expanded clones, a class.

V gene	J gene	D gene	clone size	CDR3 protein
TRBV28	TRBJ2-1	TRBD1	few	CASRFGTENNEQFF
TRBV28	TRBJ2-3	.	few	CASSLTRVTDTQYF
TRBV2	TRBJ2-6	.	.	CASSASTVYRAGANVLTF
TRBV27	.	TRBD2	.	CASSGSLAGNYNEQYF
TRBV20-1	TRBJ2-2	.	.	CSARVEGGLFF
TRBV5-1	TRBJ2-6	TRBD1	.	CASTPSQPTGGSGANVLTF
TRBV3-1	TRBJ2-1	.	few	CASSTYPAGVSSYNEQFF
TRBV11-2	TRBJ1-2	.	few	CASSYDPGSGYTF
TRBV11-2	TRBJ1-2	.	few	CASSLGRVHYGYTF
TRBV4-1	TRBJ2-5	TRBD2	once	CASSSHASGSYNEQYF
TRBV2	TRBJ1-5	.	.	CASRALTSSAQPQHF
TRBV6-6	TRBJ2-7	.	.	CASSYSLDLPYEQYF
TRBV11-3	TRBJ1-2	.	few	CAVPRDHGYTF
TRBV28	TRBJ1-4	.	.	CASSFMGAANEKLFF
TRBV28	TRBJ2-1	.	few	CASTLGGDSSYNEQFF
TRBV9	TRBJ2-7	TRBD2	.	CASSVSSGGYEQYF
TRBV7-2	TRBJ2-1	.	few	CASSSRAYNEQFF
TRBV5-1	TRBJ2-6	.	few	CASCRRGANVLTF
TRBV14	TRBJ2-7	TRBD2	few	CASSQYLASGASYEQYF
TRBV3-1	TRBJ1-2	.	.	CASRATSRAKDGYTF
TRBV20-1	TRBJ2-3	TRBD2	.	CSARTAGGRDTQYF
TRBV6-1	TRBJ1-2	.	.	CASSEAPLRGYTF
TRBV4-1	TRBJ2-1	.	few	CASNNEGAGSYNEQFF
TRBV5-1	TRBJ2-7	.	few	CASSSGPGRNYEQYF
TRBV20-1	TRBJ1-1	TRBD1	.	CSALQGTEAFF
TRBV11-2	TRBJ2-1	.	.	CASSTSTGKLHNEQFF
TRBV7-2	TRBJ1-5	.	few	CASSPNKGHLNQPQHF
TRBV30	TRBJ2-7	.	.	CAWRPRASSYEQYF
TRBV7-2	TRBJ2-1	.	few	CASSLGSRNEQFF
TRBV25-1	.	TRBD1	.	CASSGFTGGAGSETQYF
TRBV29-1	TRBJ1-2	.	few	CSVEVEGYTF
TRBV3-1	TRBJ2-7	TRBD2	many	CASSQDVTSGSYEQYF
TRBV30	TRBJ1-6	TRBD1	once	CAWSVSGGNSPLHF
TRBV5-1	TRBJ2-7	TRBD1	.	CASSPQTGGTYEQYF
TRBV30	TRBJ2-1	.	.	CAWSSWNEQFF
TRBV5-1	TRBJ2-5	.	.	CASSLGDLSQETQYF
TRBV27	TRBJ2-5	.	.	CASSPIEGRETQYF
TRBV20-1	TRBJ2-7	.	few	CSARSPRTSYEQYF
TRBV4-1	TRBJ2-2	.	.	CASSHRPLGNVNTGELFF
TRBV3-1	TRBJ2-7	TRBD1	.	CASSQAGQVYEQYF
TRBV27	TRBJ1-1	.	.	CASSRAGGKFFTEAFF
TRBV3-1	TRBJ2-1	TRBD2	once	CASSGLTSGSDGEQFF
TRBV29-1	TRBJ2-1	.	.	CSVASADNEQFF
TRBV12-3/TRBV12-4	TRBJ2-1	.	.	CASSRTWVGNEQFF